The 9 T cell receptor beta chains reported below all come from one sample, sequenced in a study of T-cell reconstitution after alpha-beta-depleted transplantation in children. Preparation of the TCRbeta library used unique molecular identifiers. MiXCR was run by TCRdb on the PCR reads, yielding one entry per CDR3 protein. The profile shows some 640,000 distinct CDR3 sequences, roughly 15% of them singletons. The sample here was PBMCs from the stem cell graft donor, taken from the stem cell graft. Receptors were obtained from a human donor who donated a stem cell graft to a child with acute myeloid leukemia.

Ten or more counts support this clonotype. CDR3 in DNA: TGTGCCAGCAGCACGGGACAGGGGGCGAAGCAGTACTTC. This encodes CASSTGQGAKQYF. The gene calls are TRBV5-6 and TRBJ2-7; TRBD1 matches at 12 bases. V dropped 4 bases and J dropped 8; count of bases not matched to a gene: 4. The CDR3 totals 13 residues. Germline V lookup: CDR1 SGHDT, CDR2 YYEEEE.

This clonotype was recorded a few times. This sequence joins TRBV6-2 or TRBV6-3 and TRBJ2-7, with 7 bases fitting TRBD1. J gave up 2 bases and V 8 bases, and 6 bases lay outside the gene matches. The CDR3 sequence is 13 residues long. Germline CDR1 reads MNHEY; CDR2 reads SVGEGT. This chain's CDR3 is CASGQALPYEQYF. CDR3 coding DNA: TGTGCCAGCGGACAGGCTTTACCCTACGAGCAGTACTTC.

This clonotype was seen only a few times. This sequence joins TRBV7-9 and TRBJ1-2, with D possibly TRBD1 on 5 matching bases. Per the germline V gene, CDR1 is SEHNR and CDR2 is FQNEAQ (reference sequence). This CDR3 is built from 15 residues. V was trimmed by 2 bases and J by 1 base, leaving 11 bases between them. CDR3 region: CASSLTAGLNYGYTF. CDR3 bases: TGTGCCAGCAGCTTAACGGCGGGACTTAACTATGGCTACACCTTC.

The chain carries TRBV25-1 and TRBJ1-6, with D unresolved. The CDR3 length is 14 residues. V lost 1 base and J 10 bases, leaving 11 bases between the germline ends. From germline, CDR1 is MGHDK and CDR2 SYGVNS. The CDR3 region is CASSESIGESPLHF. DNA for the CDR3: TGTGCCAGCAGTGAATCGATTGGGGAATCACCCCTCCACTTT. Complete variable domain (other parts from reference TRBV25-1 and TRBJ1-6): EADIYQTPRYLVIGTGKKITLECSQTMGHDKMYWYQQDPGMELHLIHYSYGVNSTEKGDLSSESTVSRIRTEHFPLTLESARPSHTSQYLCASSESIGESPLHFGNGTRLTVT.

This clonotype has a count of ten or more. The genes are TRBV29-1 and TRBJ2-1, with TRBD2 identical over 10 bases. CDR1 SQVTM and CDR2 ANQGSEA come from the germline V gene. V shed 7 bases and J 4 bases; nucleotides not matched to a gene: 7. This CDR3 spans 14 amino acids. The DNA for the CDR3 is TGCAGCGGGAGGAGCGGGGGGGCTTACAATGAGCAGTTCTTC. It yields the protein CSGRSGGAYNEQFF.

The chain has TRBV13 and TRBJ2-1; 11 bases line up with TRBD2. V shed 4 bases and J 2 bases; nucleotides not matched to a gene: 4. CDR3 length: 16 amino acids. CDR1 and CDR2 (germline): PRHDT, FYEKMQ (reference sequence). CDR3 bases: TGTGCCAGCAGCTCCGGGACTAGCGGAACCTACAATGAGCAGTTCTTC. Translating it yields CASSSGTSGTYNEQFF.

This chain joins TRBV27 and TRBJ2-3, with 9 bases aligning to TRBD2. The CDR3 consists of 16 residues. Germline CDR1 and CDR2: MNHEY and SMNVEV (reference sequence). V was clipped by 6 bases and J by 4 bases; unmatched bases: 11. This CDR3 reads CASSWAGTSIPDTQYF. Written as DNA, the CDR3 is TGTGCCAGCAGCTGGGCCGGGACTAGCATTCCAGATACGCAGTATTTT.

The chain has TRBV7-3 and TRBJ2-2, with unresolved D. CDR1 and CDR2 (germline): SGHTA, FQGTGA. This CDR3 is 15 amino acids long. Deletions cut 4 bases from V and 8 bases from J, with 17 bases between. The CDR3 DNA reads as TGTGCCAGCAGCTCCAACCCAGGACGTCTAGGGGAGCTGTTTTTT. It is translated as CASSSNPGRLGELFF. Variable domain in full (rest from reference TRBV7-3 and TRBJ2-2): GAGVSQTPSNKVTEKGKYVELRCDPISGHTALYWYRQSLGQGPEFLIYFQGTGAADDSGLPNDRFFAVRPEGSVSTLKIQRTERGDSAVYLCASSSNPGRLGELFFGEGSRLTVL.

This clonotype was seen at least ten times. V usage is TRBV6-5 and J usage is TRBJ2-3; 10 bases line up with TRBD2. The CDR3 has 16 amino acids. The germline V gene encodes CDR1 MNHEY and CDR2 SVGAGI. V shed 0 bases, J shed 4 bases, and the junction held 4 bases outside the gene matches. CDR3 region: CASSYSSGGASDTQYF. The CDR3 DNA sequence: TGTGCCAGCAGTTACTCGAGCGGGGGGGCCTCAGATACGCAGTATTTT.